This T cell receptor beta chain was identified during a study of response to subunit inactivated influenza vaccine. Overall study findings and caveats: A suggestion made by the authors is that each seasonal influenza vaccination recruits few new T cells.

V dropped 5 bases and J dropped 6; count of bases not matched to a gene: 3. In germline, CDR1 is DFQATT, CDR2 SNEGSKA (reference sequence). CDR3 length: 13 residues. One entry per CDR3 protein, called by TCRdb with MiXCR from the RT-PCR reads. Of hundreds of thousands of distinct CDR3 sequences listed, 10% to 15% are singletons. This clonotype was counted only a few times. Its antigen remains unknown. The source of this sequence is a man aged 45-65 years who received an inactivated influenza vaccine. The sequencing here drew on PBMCs from blood, taken 35 to 45 days after vaccination. The chain carries TRBV20-1 and TRBJ2-3; TRBD2 aligns across 12 bases. The CDR3 nucleotides read TGCAGTGCTGCGACTAGCGGGGGCGATACGCAGTATTTT. It is translated as CSAATSGGDTQYF.